One and the same sample provided the 27 T cell receptor beta chains below, sequenced in a study of blood T cell repertoires in COVID-19. The protocol was immunoSEQ multiplex PCR, while the TCRdb copy is restricted to in-frame clones and leaves out a portion. The sample comprises over 350,000 clones, nearly 90% of which are singletons, and just under 2% rests with the top ten. The sequencing sample was made of PBMCs or T cells enriched from blood (not recorded which). The receptors shown here come from a woman in her late teens or twenties with acute COVID-19.

This clone was counted between two and nine times. The chain recombines TRBV5-1 with TRBJ1-3, with 9 bases lining up with TRBD1. Germline CDR1 SGHRS, CDR2 YFSETQ. V trimming: 4 bases; J trimming: 0 bases; junction bases outside the gene matches: 5. The CDR3 covers 16 residues. The CDR3 DNA sequence: TGCGCCAGCAGCATACAGGGGGCGAACTCTGGAAACACCATATATTTT. Amino acids: CASSIQGANSGNTIYF.

The chain employs TRBV6-5 and TRBJ2-7; tentative D call: TRBD2 (6 bases). Trimming took 7 bases from V and 5 from J, leaving 12 bases between them. CDR1 and CDR2 (germline): MNHEY, SVGAGI. The CDR3 has 12 amino acids. CDR3 nucleotide sequence: TGTGCCAGCAAGGTCGGGGGTAACGAGCAGTACTTC. This translates into CASKVGGNEQYF.

The chain carries TRBV28 and TRBJ2-7, with D perhaps matching TRBD1 (6 bases). The CDR3 covers 13 residues. Germline V gene sequence: CDR1 MDHEN, CDR2 SYDVKM. Trimming left V 6 bases short and J 4 bases short, with 13 bases between. CDR3 coding DNA: TGTGCCAGCAGCCCAGGGGATCGATACGAGCAGTACTTC. This encodes CASSPGDRYEQYF.

The chain employs TRBV6-2 or TRBV6-3 and TRBJ2-7; TRBD1 agrees at 11 bases. From germline, CDR1 is MNHEY and CDR2 SVGEGT. After removal of 4 bases from V and 2 bases from J, the junction contained 4 bases not matched to a gene. The CDR3 length is 15 residues. In DNA form, the CDR3 reads TGTGCCAGCAGTTTATCGGGACAGGGGGCCTACGAGCAGTACTTC. Protein: CASSLSGQGAYEQYF.

V usage is TRBV9 and J usage is TRBJ1-4; D might be TRBD1 (6 bases). The CDR3 extends over 15 amino acids. V lost 3 bases and J lost 4, with 13 bases in between. Germline V gene sequence: CDR1 SGDLS, CDR2 YYNGEE. The CDR3 DNA reads TGTGCCAGCAGCGGTAGAGGACAGCTTAATGAAAAACTGTTTTTT. Amino acids: CASSGRGQLNEKLFF.

The genes are TRBV5-4 and TRBJ2-1; 10 bases are shared with TRBD2. Germline V gives CDR1 SGHNT, CDR2 YYREEE (reference sequence). With V trimmed by 1 base and J by 9 bases, 10 bases remained unmatched. The CDR3 loop spans 16 amino acids. CDR3 nucleotides: TGTGCCAGCAGCTTGATAGGAGCGGGAGGGCCGGGTGAGCAGTTCTTC. Protein: CASSLIGAGGPGEQFF.

V gene TRBV27 combines with J gene TRBJ1-1; maybe TRBD1 (6 bases). Germline V gives CDR1 MNHEY, CDR2 SMNVEV (reference sequence). Trimming shortened V by 5 bases and J by 6 bases, and 10 bases separated the two germline ends. This CDR3 is 12 amino acids long. The CDR3 sequence: CASSPNRAEAFF. The CDR3 nucleotides read TGTGCCAGCAGTCCAAACAGGGCTGAAGCTTTCTTT.

This chain links TRBV27 with TRBJ2-4, with D uncertain. Germline V lookup: CDR1 MNHEY, CDR2 SMNVEV (reference sequence). This CDR3 region has 15 residues. With 5 bases removed from V and 0 bases from J, the gap between germline ends came to 11 bases. In nucleotides, the CDR3 is TGTGCCAGCAGTCCTCTGATACTAGCCAAAAACATTCAGTACTTC. This translates into CASSPLILAKNIQYF.

The CDR3, as DNA: TGTGCCAGTTATGGCCAGGGAGCACCGTGGGGAGGGGATGGCTACACCTTC. As protein: CASYGQGAPWGGDGYTF. J is TRBJ1-2 and V is TRBV19, with D perhaps matching TRBD1 (5 bases). Looked up from germline, CDR1 is LNHDA and CDR2 is SQIVND (reference sequence). Trimming left V 8 bases short and J 6 bases short, with 28 bases between. CDR3 length: 17 residues.

Only one count was recorded for this clone. The rearrangement links TRBV2 to TRBJ2-3, with 7 positions matching TRBD2. The CDR3 contains 15 residues. V shed 2 bases and J 4 bases; nucleotides not matched to a gene: 6. Germline CDR1 SNHLY, CDR2 FYNNEI. The CDR3 is CASSEQLATPDTQYF. CDR3 DNA: TGTGCCAGCAGTGAACAACTAGCGACCCCAGATACGCAGTATTTT.

The chain joins TRBV20-1 to TRBJ1-3; D is unclear. The V gene lost 3 bases and the J gene lost 0 bases, with 9 bases spanning the gap. The CDR3 is made up of 14 amino acids. Germline lookup yields CDR1 DFQATT and CDR2 SNEGSKA (reference sequence). CDR3 amino acids: CSASHGISGNTIYF. The CDR3, as DNA: TGCAGTGCTAGTCACGGGATCTCTGGAAACACCATATATTTT.

The chain recombines TRBV9 with TRBJ2-7; D ambiguous. CDR3 length equals 13 residues. The ends were cut back, 0 bases at V and 6 bases at J, with 10 bases in the middle. Germline lookup yields CDR1 SGDLS and CDR2 YYNGEE. The DNA for the CDR3 is TGTGCCAGCAGCGTAGGGCCAGATCCCGAGCAGTACTTC. Translating gives CASSVGPDPEQYF.

The chain links TRBV11-3 to TRBJ2-7; 7 nucleotides agree with TRBD2. The germline CDR1 and CDR2 sequences are SGHNT and YENEEA. V shed 5 bases, J shed 3 bases, and the junction held 7 bases outside the gene matches. CDR3 length: 14 residues. The CDR3 is CASSPGLKSYEQYF. The DNA of the CDR3 is TGTGCCAGCAGCCCGGGACTAAAAAGCTACGAGCAGTACTTC.

The chain couples TRBV5-1 to TRBJ1-1, with TRBD1 matching 9 bases. With 4 bases clipped from V and 0 bases from J, the junction kept 7 bases outside the gene matches. This CDR3 region has 16 residues. The germline gives CDR1 SGHRS, CDR2 YFSETQ. The CDR3 spells CASSVGQGNMNTEAFF. DNA for the CDR3: TGCGCCAGCAGCGTCGGACAGGGGAACATGAACACTGAAGCTTTCTTT.

V gene TRBV7-9 combines with J gene TRBJ1-6, with a weak D call TRBD1 (6 bases). Germline V gene sequence: CDR1 SEHNR, CDR2 FQNEAQ (reference sequence). V dropped 7 bases and J dropped 7 bases, with 17 bases sitting between them. CDR3 length equals 15 residues. CDR3 nucleotides: TGTGCCAGCACCAAGGACAGACTTGGAAATTCACCCCTCCACTTT. It translates to CASTKDRLGNSPLHF.

The chain links TRBV15 to TRBJ1-5; D ambiguous. CDR3 length: 13 amino acids. V gave up 0 bases and J gave up 3 bases, with 3 bases separating them. Germline loops: CDR1 LNHNV, CDR2 YYDKDF (reference sequence). DNA for the CDR3: TGTGCCACCAGCAGAGATAACAATCAGCCCCAGCATTTT. It translates to CATSRDNNQPQHF.

The chain uses TRBV25-1 and TRBJ1-2; possible D gene TRBD1, 6 bases. The CDR3 is 16 amino acids. Germline assignment: CDR1 MGHDK and CDR2 SYGVNS. Trimming shortened V by 6 bases and J by 6 bases, and 23 bases separated the two germline ends. The CDR3 spells CASSVASQGNRDGYTF. CDR3 nucleotides: TGTGCCAGCAGCGTAGCTTCGCAGGGGAACCGGGATGGCTACACCTTC.

The rearrangement joins TRBV28 to TRBJ2-1, with 9 nucleotides matching TRBD1. The J segment lost 1 base and the V segment lost 8 bases, leaving 3 bases of the junction unmatched. The CDR3 spans 14 residues. The germline V gene has CDR1 MDHEN and CDR2 SYDVKM. CDR3 loop: CASEGQGSYNEQFF. The CDR3 nucleotides are TGTGCCAGCGAGGGACAGGGTTCCTACAATGAGCAGTTCTTC.

The chain combines TRBV6-5 with TRBJ2-5; no clear D gene. The CDR3 loop spans 13 amino acids. The V end was cut by 10 bases, the J end by 1 base, with 13 bases between. Germline V gene sequence: CDR1 MNHEY, CDR2 SVGAGI. In DNA, the CDR3 is TGTGCCACCGCCCCACGGTTCCAAGAGACCCAGTACTTC. Protein product: CATAPRFQETQYF.

The chain links TRBV4-2 to TRBJ1-2, with D unclear. Per germline, CDR1 LGHNA and CDR2 YNFKEQ. The length of the CDR3 is 16 residues. Trimming took 8 bases from V and 8 from J, leaving 27 bases between them. CDR3 bases: TGTGCCAGCGGGCGATCCTTGGGTTTCAACGGGGAAGGCTACACCTTC. It is translated as CASGRSLGFNGEGYTF.

The chain carries TRBV6-5 and TRBJ2-2, with 8 nucleotides matching TRBD1. Germline values: CDR1 MNHEY, CDR2 SVGAGI. The CDR3 is 13 amino acids. The CDR3 nucleotides are TGTGCTTCCGGGACAGGGAACACCGGGGAGCTGTTTTTT. It specifies CASGTGNTGELFF.

This clone was detected once. The CDR3 loop is CAWSVQEDTEAFF. The CDR3 DNA sequence: TGTGCCTGGAGTGTGCAGGAAGACACTGAAGCTTTCTTT. This chain connects TRBV30 to TRBJ1-1; D gene unclear. The CDR3 totals 13 residues. Trimming stripped 0 bases from V and 3 bases from J, with 8 bases between. The germline V gene has CDR1 GTSNPN and CDR2 SVGIG (reference sequence).

The CDR3 nucleotides read TGCGCCAGCAGCCAAGTGTTTCGACAGGGGGATCAGCCCCAGCATTTT. Protein: CASSQVFRQGDQPQHF. The chain links TRBV4-1 to TRBJ1-5; 9 bases line up with TRBD1. The CDR3 runs 16 residues. The V gene's germline CDR1 is MGHRA and CDR2 YSYEKL. Trimming cost V 1 base and J 5 bases; bases outside gene matches: 6.

This clone was seen a few times. The chain combines TRBV29-1 with TRBJ1-2; the match to TRBD1 covers 10 bases. Germline CDR1 SQVTM, CDR2 ANQGSEA. The J segment lost 7 bases and the V segment lost 6 bases, leaving 14 bases of the junction unmatched. CDR3 length: 15 amino acids. The CDR3 DNA sequence: TGCAGCGTCGTCGGTCGGGACAGGGGTTTTCTTGGCTACACCTTC. Translated, it gives CSVVGRDRGFLGYTF.

The chain couples TRBV10-3 to TRBJ2-7; 11 nucleotides agree with TRBD2. The CDR3 sequence is 16 residues long. The germline V gene encodes CDR1 ENHRY and CDR2 SYGVKD. V gave up 4 bases and J gave up 0 bases; unmatched junction bases: 5. The CDR3 protein is CAISGLAGRLSYEQYF. The DNA of the CDR3 is TGTGCCATCAGTGGACTAGCGGGGCGACTCTCCTACGAGCAGTACTTC.

The chain recombines TRBV5-6 with TRBJ2-3; 8 bases match TRBD2. V lost 1 base and J lost 1; bases outside the gene matches: 5. This CDR3 has 16 amino acids. Germline V CDR1 and CDR2: SGHDT, YYEEEE. CDR3 nucleotide sequence: TGTGCCAGCAGCTTGCTTCCCGGGGGGGGCACAGATACGCAGTATTTT. This gives the protein CASSLLPGGGTDTQYF.

J is TRBJ2-2 and V is TRBV5-4, with 7 bases lining up with TRBD2. Unmatched junction bases numbered 5, after V lost 3 bases and J lost 6 bases. This CDR3 contains 14 residues. CDR1 and CDR2 from the germline V gene are SGHNT and YYREEE (reference sequence). CDR3 amino acids: CASSSPGGAGELFF. CDR3 coding DNA: TGTGCCAGCAGCTCCCCGGGGGGTGCCGGGGAGCTGTTTTTT. The full variable domain, rest sourced from reference TRBV5-4 and TRBJ2-2, is ETGVTQSPTHLIKTRGQQVTLRCSSQSGHNTVSWYQQALGQGPQFIFQYYREEENGRGNFPPRFSGLQFPNYSSELNVNALELDDSALYLCASSSPGGAGELFFGEGSRLTVL.